This T cell receptor (beta chain) derives from a study of T cells in localized non-small cell lung cancer. Sequenced by immunoSEQ multiplex PCR; TCRdb stores in-frame clones only, minus some. The table has approximately 70,000 clones, 85% to 90% seen once. Findings of the study overall: Investigators sequenced only a single tumor region, leaving heterogeneity possible. Longer overall survival was associated with a higher density of T cells in the blood.

Worth noting for this clone: The antigen is unknown.

Germline CDR1 is SGDLS and CDR2 is YYNGEE. This CDR3 is 15 amino acids long. V lost 2 bases and J 3 bases, leaving 12 bases between the germline ends. This TCR derives from a male donor aged 60 or older with stage III squamous cell lung carcinoma. The starting material was peripheral blood, obtained before any cancer treatment. The chain links TRBV9 to TRBJ2-4, with a possible D match to TRBD1 (6 bases). CDR3 protein: CASSVTETGKNIQYF. In DNA form, the CDR3 reads TGTGCCAGCAGCGTTACTGAGACAGGCAAAAACATTCAGTACTTC.